The text below deals with one TCR beta chain. Its specificity is not known. A multiplex PCR was run with 60 Vbeta primers and 13 Jbeta primers. Only in-frame clones appear in the TCRdb table, and some are missing; sequencing was by immunoSEQ multiplex PCR. This table holds about 120,000 clones, over 70% found once. The germline V and J ends were trimmed by 6 bases and 4 bases, with 12 bases remaining between them. Germline CDR1 reads ENHRY; CDR2 reads SYGVKD. This CDR3 is 13 amino acids long. This entry comes from a study of cytomegalovirus exposure and HLA in healthy donors. Overall study context: A prior analysis found about 120 million unique TCR beta sequences from 150 million to 200 million T cells. Overall study findings and caveats: Beyond CMV serostatus, there was no information to go on about immune exposure. With further analysis later on, most CMV-associated TCR beta chains appeared HLA-restricted.

J is TRBJ1-2 and V is TRBV10-3; D is undetermined. This clonotype was obtained from a female donor in good health and CMV-seropositive. The sample comprised PBMCs. In nucleotides, the CDR3 is TGTGCCATCAGCAGTCAGGAAAGCTATGGCTACACCTTC. Amino acid sequence: CAISSQESYGYTF.